This TCR beta chain was documented in a study of blood T cell repertoires in COVID-19. Study in general: There were acute and convalescent COVID-19 samples, and they came from the United States, Italy and Spain. PBMCs, B-cell-depleted T cells, or T cells provided the cDNA or gDNA that made up the material.

Produced via immunoSEQ multiplex PCR; TCRdb's table is partial and in-frame only. The data hold some 40,000 clones, with more than 70% observed a single time. The CDR3 has 18 residues. Germline CDR1 is SGHRS and CDR2 is YFSETQ. V shed 1 base and J 8 bases; nucleotides not matched to a gene: 13. This clone occurred a few times. The specimen sequenced was peripheral blood. The V gene is TRBV5-1, the J gene TRBJ1-3; TRBD1 agrees at 12 bases. This sequence was found in a human donor in a cohort sampled during active COVID-19. The CDR3 region is CASSLWRSRDRGRDTIYF. The CDR3, as DNA: TGCGCCAGCAGCTTGTGGAGGTCCCGGGACAGGGGGCGGGACACCATATATTTT. The full variable domain, in which reference TRBV5-1 and TRBJ1-3 provide the parts outside the CDR3, is KAGVTQTPRYLIKTRGQQVTLSCSPISGHRSVSWYQQTPGQGLQFLFEYFSETQRNKGNFPGRFSGRQFSNSRSEMNVSTLELGDSALYLCASSLWRSRDRGRDTIYFGEGSWLTVV.